Sequencing of this T cell receptor (beta chain) was carried out in a study of TIL therapy for anti-PD-1-resistant metastatic lung cancer (dated by TCRdb to the early 2020s). With respect to the entire study: Tumors were harvested prior to any PD-1/PD-L1 blockade, after which nivolumab was administered to patients, and lymphodepletion, expanded TIL infusion and IL-2 were given to patients who progressed. Among the enrolled patients, the median age was roughly 50 years (range roughly 38-75), and the median tumor PD-L1 proportion score was roughly 6.4%. Most of the cohort had lung adenocarcinoma, including four EGFR-mutant tumors and two ALK-rearranged tumors, and half of the patients were either current or former smokers. A median non-synonymous tumor mutation burden of under 1.9 mutations per megabase was determined across the cohort by whole-exome sequencing. T cell receptor beta sequencing of tumor and peripheral blood was used to follow clonotypes across the tumor, the expanded TIL product and serial blood samples. The paper as a whole reports these results and caveats: The study protocol defined all tumor marker inferences as exploratory. Generalizability was limited because the cohort was highly selected, with more treatment-naive, never-smoker and oncogene-addicted patients included than is typical. The baseline peripheral repertoire was partially replaced by infused TIL clonotypes, which then decayed over months, and persistence showed no apparent association with response.

On this clone: Its antigen remains undetermined. Within one base of it there is no much larger clone, and no base qualities were kept.

From the cysteine up to the phenylalanine, the CDR3 has a length of 14 residues. CDR3 DNA is the only sequence kept; it has 42 bases, read in frame from the first base. CDR1 and CDR2 (LNHDA, SQIVND) derive from the germline V gene (reference sequence). Cut back by 7 bases and 5 bases, the V and J ends lie 17 bases apart. TCR beta CDR3 regions were amplified from genomic DNA with the immunoSEQ v3 hsTCRB kit using bias-controlled multiplex PCR. An Illumina NextSeq 500 was used to sequence the TCR libraries, reaching approximately 2 million read pairs at survey level or 5-6 million at deep level. As for how the authors treated the data: The immunoSEQ Analyzer software assigned V, D and J genes, filtered out non-productive sequences, and reported clonality. To compare repertoires between infused TIL and blood, productive Simpson clonality was used along with the Morisita overlap index of productive TRB rearrangements. The absolute count of a clonotype in blood was estimated by multiplying the lymphocyte count by the CD3+ fraction and by the productive frequency of the clone. Held by TCRdb, this immuneACCESS table contains in-frame sequences only and omits some clones. Under half of the omission traces to an unresolved V gene where checked; the cause of the rest is unknown. V, J and clone size reflect that table, while D and trimming were determined from the DNA. The sample data list approximately 50,000 clones, and 75% to 90% of these were observed just once. The ten largest clonotypes hold 2.9% of the sample.

This sample's time point label indicates: pre-treatment sample, taken before nivolumab and TIL therapy. Adults with stage 4 NSCLC were enrolled in a dual-center phase I trial from 2017 to January 2020. Samples were obtained from a single-arm, open-label phase I trial in which tumor-infiltrating lymphocyte therapy with nivolumab was evaluated in advanced non-small cell lung cancer. Blood mononuclear cells from EDTA tubes were separated on a Ficoll gradient and snap-frozen as pellets, and DNA was extracted from the cells using a Qiagen mini-prep kit. Here the chain combines TRBV19 and TRBJ1-1; TRBD1 is a weak D gene call, 6 bases matching. Sequenced here: blood, sampled at baseline. This TCR was sampled from a person between 25 and 79 years old with non-small cell lung cancer. The DNA sequence is given as TGTGCCAGTACTAATGGGGCAGGGGCGACTGAAGCTTTCTTT. It is translated as CASTNGAGATEAFF.